The 12 T cell receptor beta chains presented below share a single source sample, sequenced in a study of cytomegalovirus exposure and HLA in healthy donors. The primer mix had 60 Vbeta and 13 Jbeta primers. Assay used: immunoSEQ multiplex PCR; TCRdb lists only in-frame clones, some missing. The sample includes some 120,000 clones, around 80% of them seen just once. Material for sequencing was PBMCs. These receptors all stem from a female donor in good health and CMV-seronegative.

V and J are TRBV7-9 and TRBJ1-1, with D uncertain. Germline lookup yields CDR1 SEHNR and CDR2 FQNEAQ (reference sequence). Trimming pared 3 bases from V and 1 base from J, leaving 15 bases between. The CDR3 covers 16 residues. The CDR3 sequence: CASSFPLDSENTEAFF. Here the CDR3 DNA reads TGTGCCAGCAGCTTTCCGCTCGACTCAGAGAACACTGAAGCTTTCTTT.

This rearrangement joins TRBV19 to TRBJ1-1; TRBD1 is a possible D gene (6 bases). CDR1 and CDR2 from the germline V gene are LNHDA and SQIVND (reference sequence). This CDR3 region has 13 residues. V was clipped by 7 bases and J by 1 base, with 10 bases between them. The CDR3 DNA reads as TGTGCCAGTATTTTGGGGGCGAACACTGAAGCTTTCTTT. It specifies CASILGANTEAFF.

CDR3 in amino acids: CASSQSSQGGTQYF. The CDR3 DNA reads as TGCGCCAGCAGTCAATCGTCGCAGGGAGGGACCCAGTACTTC. This chain uses TRBV23-1 with TRBJ2-5; the D gene is possibly TRBD2 (6 bases). TRBV23-1 is noted as an ORF with a role that remains uncertain. V dropped 0 bases and J dropped 7 bases, with 12 bases sitting between them. The CDR3 contains 14 residues.

The CDR3 sequence is CASSQVMSGGDEQYF. For the CDR3, the DNA is TGCGCCAGCAGCCAAGTTATGTCAGGGGGCGACGAGCAGTACTTC. This sequence joins TRBV4-1 and TRBJ2-7; 8 positions agree with TRBD1. Germline lookup yields CDR1 MGHRA and CDR2 YSYEKL. This CDR3 spans 15 amino acids. The V gene end was trimmed by 1 base and the J gene end by 5 bases; junction bases not matched to a gene: 7.

This rearrangement joins TRBV7-6 to TRBJ2-1, with D uncertain. Deletions cut 5 bases from V and 3 bases from J, with 5 bases between. There are 12 residues in the CDR3. The germline CDR1 and CDR2 sequences are SGHVS and FNYEAQ. Here the CDR3 reads CASSPNYNEQFF. The DNA of the CDR3 is TGTGCCAGCAGCCCCAACTACAATGAGCAGTTCTTC.

This chain joins TRBV10-3 and TRBJ2-6, with TRBD2 identical over 7 bases. The V gene's germline CDR1 is ENHRY and CDR2 SYGVKD. V was pared by 10 bases and J by 0 bases, with 18 bases of the junction left unmatched. The CDR3 loop spans 19 amino acids. CDR3 protein: CATQPFGGTSLSGANVLTF. CDR3 in DNA: TGTGCCACCCAACCTTTCGGGGGGACGTCTCTCTCTGGGGCCAACGTCCTGACTTTC.

This clone was counted once. The same CDR3 is also encoded by other DNA sequences in this sample. The J gene is TRBJ2-5, the V gene TRBV13, with D possibly matching TRBD2 (7 bases). The CDR3 is 15 amino acids. CDR1 PRHDT and CDR2 FYEKMQ come from the germline V gene (reference sequence). V lost 1 base and J lost 5, with 14 bases in between. As DNA, the CDR3 is TGTGCCAGCAGCTTAGCGCGGGGGCGAGGCGAGACCCAGTACTTC. Protein: CASSLARGRGETQYF.

This clone is a singleton in its sample. This chain joins TRBV2 and TRBJ1-2, with a weak D call TRBD1 (6 bases). Trimming removed 5 bases from V and 2 bases from J, with 18 bases in between. CDR3 length: 16 residues. Germline V lookup: CDR1 SNHLY, CDR2 FYNNEI. CDR3 in amino acids: CASSPGQGSDNYGYTF. The DNA of the CDR3 is TGTGCCAGCAGTCCGGGCCAGGGGTCGGACAACTATGGCTACACCTTC.

The V call is TRBV2, the J call TRBJ2-5, with 8 bases aligning to TRBD1. The CDR3 sequence is 15 residues long. Germline values: CDR1 SNHLY, CDR2 FYNNEI. Unmatched junction bases numbered 7, after V lost 3 bases and J lost 4 bases. The CDR3 region has the DNA TGTGCCAGCAGTGACCTTGGACAGGGTGTAGAGACCCAGTACTTC. Its protein is CASSDLGQGVETQYF.

The chain has TRBV5-6 and TRBJ1-5; weak D call: TRBD1 (5 bases). CDR1 and CDR2 from the germline V gene are SGHDT and YYEEEE. The CDR3 consists of 14 residues. Trimming left V 4 bases short and J 0 bases short, with 8 bases between. CDR3 DNA: TGTGCCAGCAGCCAGACAGCTAGCAATCAGCCCCAGCATTTT. Its protein is CASSQTASNQPQHF.

The chain is built from TRBV10-2 and TRBJ2-1, with 10 bases aligning to TRBD2. V lost 6 bases to trimming and J lost 4 bases; unmatched junction nucleotides: 6. This CDR3 has 15 residues. The V gene's germline CDR1 is WSHSY and CDR2 SAAADI. CDR3 bases: TGCGCCAGCAGGAGGACTAGCGGAGAATACAATGAGCAGTTCTTC. Translating it yields CASRRTSGEYNEQFF.

The rearrangement uses TRBV7-2 and TRBJ2-3, with TRBD2 matching 16 bases. This CDR3 region has 19 residues. CDR1 is SGHTA and CDR2 is FQGNSA in the germline V gene. The junction had 14 bases not matched to a gene; V was cut back by 5 bases and J by 6 bases. CDR3 coding DNA: TGTGCCAGCAGCCTGATGGGACTAGCGGGGGGGCCGTCTACGGATACGCAGTATTTT. This translates into CASSLMGLAGGPSTDTQYF.